Included here is one T cell receptor (beta chain) sequence, with context. There is no known antigen for this receptor. No much larger clone is present one base from it, and per-base qualities are unavailable. The immunoSEQ Assay, a bias-controlled multiplex PCR, was used to amplify TCRbeta CDR3 regions from genomic DNA. In the source study's methods: Within the assay, amplification of reference gene primers was used to estimate how many nucleated cells each sample contained. Sequence reads were collapsed and filtered to measure the absolute abundance of every unique TCRbeta CDR3 rearrangement. For each sample, productive Simpson clonality was calculated as the square root of Simpson's diversity index across productive rearrangements. TCRdb obtained this table from immuneACCESS and retained in-frame rearrangements with V and J assigned. These tables miss some clones; where compared with another copy, unresolved V genes account for less than half of the shortfall, and the remainder is unexplained. V and J calls and clone size are those listed in that table; D and trimming were worked out from the DNA. The sample table lists approximately 120,000 clones, roughly 88% of them with a count of one. About 7.3% of the sample goes to the ten largest clones.

The data belong to a study of blood T cell repertoires in COVID-19 (dated by TCRdb to 2018 to 2020). Regarding the complete study: The collaborator samples originated in the United States, Italy and Spain and spanned the acute and convalescent phases of COVID-19. The prospective study material was composed of cDNA or gDNA derived from T cells, B-cell-depleted T cells, or PBMCs. Subjects who had been exposed to COVID-19, were actively infected with it, or had recovered from it provided the deeply sampled blood TCRbeta repertoires that made up the dataset. The repertoires were released in a freely available public database intended as a resource for research on the immune response to SARS-CoV-2. The samples were drawn from the first 160 participants of the ongoing ImmuneRACE study and from more than 1,000 subjects provided by 6 global collaborators. Nearly every sample came with metadata listing a de-identified subject ID, COVID-19 status, age in years and sex. Where available, HLA class I and class II types were taken from metadata supplied by the sample provider and were not determined by assay-based typing.

The research as a whole found: Clinical and demographic metadata were provided uncurated, with the amount varying by source and participant.

Taken from the germline V gene, the CDR1 and CDR2 loops are SGHVS and FNYEAQ. Here V drops 5 bases and J drops 6 bases, and the junction holds 10 bases not matched to any gene. Including cysteine and phenylalanine, the CDR3 has 17 amino acids. CDR3 DNA is the only sequence kept; it has 51 bases, read in frame from the first base. The collaborating institutions used their own protocols to collect whole blood in K2EDTA tubes. For TCRbeta analysis, collaborator samples were shipped as frozen whole blood, as isolated PBMCs, or as DNA extracted from either sample type. The chain couples TRBV7-6 to TRBJ2-1; 13 central bases correspond to TRBD2. Sequencing was performed on peripheral blood. The clonotype originates from a man over 45 with acute or convalescent COVID-19. The DNA reads as follows: TGTGCCAGCAGCCCTACTGGGACTAGCGGGAAGTTCAATGAGCAGTTCTTC. Its coded protein is CASSPTGTSGKFNEQFF. Reference TRBV7-6 and TRBJ2-1 proteins supply the regions before and after the CDR3; the full variable domain is: GAGVSQSPRYKVTKRGQDVALRCDPISGHVSLYWYRQALGQGPEFLTYFNYEAQQDKSGLPNDRFSAERPEGSISTLTIQRTEQRDSAMYRCASSPTGTSGKFNEQFFGPGTRLTVL.